This T cell receptor beta chain was sequenced in a study of shared clonotypes between healthy human individuals. Study-wide results and caveats: With several donors compared, roughly 5% of naive CD4 clonotypes were shared.

CDR3 length equals 12 residues. V was trimmed by 1 base and J by 1 base, leaving 4 bases between them. Germline V gives CDR1 GTSNPN, CDR2 SVGIG (reference sequence). TCRdb's table, derived via immunoSEQ multiplex PCR, lists solely in-frame clones and lacks some. The sample shows under 1,100,000 clones, approximately 76% of them seen only once. This clone was recorded a few times. What it binds is not known. Within the sample, other DNA sequences also encode this same CDR3. What was sequenced was memory CD4+ T cells sorted from blood. Subset given: CD45RA-negative fraction. The chain combines TRBV30 with TRBJ1-1; D is uncertain. This clonotype originated in a man between 18 and 35 years old in good health. CDR3 in amino acids: CAWSARNTEAFF. In DNA, the CDR3 is TGTGCCTGGAGTGCAAGGAACACTGAAGCTTTCTTT.